Each of the 5 T cell receptor beta chains below was sequenced from the same sample in a study of cytomegalovirus exposure and HLA in healthy donors. The method was immunoSEQ multiplex PCR; TCRdb's version includes in-frame clones alone and lacks a portion of them. The sample contains 130,000 to 150,000 clones, 70% to 90% of which appear only once. What was sequenced was PBMCs. All receptors derive from a young man in good health and CMV-seronegative.

The chain has TRBV28 and TRBJ2-7; 8 nucleotides agree with TRBD1. The CDR3 sequence is 14 residues long. V lost 6 bases, J lost 9 bases, and 13 bases stayed unmatched. Per germline, CDR1 MDHEN and CDR2 SYDVKM. In DNA form, the CDR3 reads TGTGCCAGCAGGACTCCGGGACAGGCTTATTCGCAGTACTTC. As protein: CASRTPGQAYSQYF.

The V gene is TRBV5-6, the J gene TRBJ2-3, with 10 bases matching TRBD2. This CDR3 region has 17 residues. V lost 2 bases to trimming and J lost 5 bases; unmatched junction nucleotides: 11. Germline V gene sequence: CDR1 SGHDT, CDR2 YYEEEE. The CDR3 is CASSFGLAGGLGDTQYF. The CDR3 DNA sequence: TGTGCCAGCAGCTTCGGGTTAGCGGGGGGCCTGGGAGATACGCAGTATTTT. Supplemented by reference TRBV5-6 and TRBJ2-3, the full variable domain reads DAGVTQSPTHLIKTRGQQVTLRCSPKSGHDTVSWYQQALGQGPQFIFQYYEEEERQRGNFPDRFSGHQFPNYSSELNVNALLLGDSALYLCASSFGLAGGLGDTQYFGPGTRLTVL.

The chain couples TRBV6-5 to TRBJ2-7; 7 bases align to TRBD1. CDR1 is MNHEY and CDR2 is SVGAGI in the germline V gene. The junction had 3 bases not matched to a gene; V was cut back by 4 bases and J by 6 bases. This CDR3 comprises 12 residues. The CDR3 here is CASSSTGVEQYF. In DNA form, the CDR3 reads TGTGCCAGCAGTTCAACAGGGGTCGAGCAGTACTTC.

The chain links TRBV19 to TRBJ1-2, with unresolved D. The CDR3 covers 14 residues. Looked up from germline, CDR1 is LNHDA and CDR2 is SQIVND (reference sequence). V was pared by 3 bases and J by 1 base, with 9 bases between. The CDR3, as DNA: TGTGCCAGTAGTATGGCGGTTGGTAACTATGGCTACACCTTC. Encoded protein: CASSMAVGNYGYTF.

The chain links TRBV10-3 to TRBJ1-2; D may be TRBD1 (5 bases). Trimming cost V 3 bases and J 7 bases, with 21 bases left between them. The CDR3 extends over 16 amino acids. CDR1 ENHRY and CDR2 SYGVKD come from the germline V gene. CDR3 DNA: TGTGCCATCAGTGAAACCGATGATTACCGTAGGGGTGGCTACACCTTC. Its translation is CAISETDDYRRGGYTF.